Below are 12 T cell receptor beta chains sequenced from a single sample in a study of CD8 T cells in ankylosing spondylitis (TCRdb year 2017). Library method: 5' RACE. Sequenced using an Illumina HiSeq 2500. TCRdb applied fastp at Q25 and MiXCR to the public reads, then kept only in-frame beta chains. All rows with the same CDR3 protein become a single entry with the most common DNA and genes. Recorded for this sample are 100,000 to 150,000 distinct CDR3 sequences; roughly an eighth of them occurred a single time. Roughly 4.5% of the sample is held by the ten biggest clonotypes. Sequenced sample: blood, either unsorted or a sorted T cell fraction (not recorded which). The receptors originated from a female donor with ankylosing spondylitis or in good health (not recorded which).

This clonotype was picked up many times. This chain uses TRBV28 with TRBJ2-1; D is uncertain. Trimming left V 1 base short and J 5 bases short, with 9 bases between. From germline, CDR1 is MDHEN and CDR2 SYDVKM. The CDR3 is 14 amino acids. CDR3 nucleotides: TGTGCCAGCAGTTTATCGGCTAACAACAATGAGCAGTTCTTC. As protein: CASSLSANNNEQFF.

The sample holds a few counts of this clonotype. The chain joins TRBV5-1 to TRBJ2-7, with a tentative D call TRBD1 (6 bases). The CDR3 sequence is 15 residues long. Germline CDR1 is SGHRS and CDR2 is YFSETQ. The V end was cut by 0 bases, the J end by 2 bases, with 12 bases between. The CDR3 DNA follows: TGCGCCAGCAGCTTGGCCACAGGGCTTACCTACGAGCAGTACTTC. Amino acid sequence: CASSLATGLTYEQYF.

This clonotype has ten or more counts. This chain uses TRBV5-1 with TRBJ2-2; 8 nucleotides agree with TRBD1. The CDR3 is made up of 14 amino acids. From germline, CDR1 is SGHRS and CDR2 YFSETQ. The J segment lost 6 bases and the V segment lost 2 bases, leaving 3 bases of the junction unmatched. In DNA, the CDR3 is TGCGCCAGCAGCTTATGGACAGGGCCCGGGGAGCTGTTTTTT. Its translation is CASSLWTGPGELFF.

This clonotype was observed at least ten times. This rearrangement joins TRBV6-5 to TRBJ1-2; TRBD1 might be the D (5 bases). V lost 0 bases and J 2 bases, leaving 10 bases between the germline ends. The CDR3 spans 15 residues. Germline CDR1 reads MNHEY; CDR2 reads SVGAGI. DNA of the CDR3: TGTGCCAGCAGTTACTCCCCGGCAGGGAACTATGGCTACACCTTC. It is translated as CASSYSPAGNYGYTF.

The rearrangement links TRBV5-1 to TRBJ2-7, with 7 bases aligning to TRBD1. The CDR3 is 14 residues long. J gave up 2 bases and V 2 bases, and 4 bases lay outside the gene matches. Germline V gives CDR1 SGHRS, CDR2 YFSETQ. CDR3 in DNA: TGCGCCAGCAGCTTACGACAGGGTACCTACGAGCAGTACTTC. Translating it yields CASSLRQGTYEQYF.

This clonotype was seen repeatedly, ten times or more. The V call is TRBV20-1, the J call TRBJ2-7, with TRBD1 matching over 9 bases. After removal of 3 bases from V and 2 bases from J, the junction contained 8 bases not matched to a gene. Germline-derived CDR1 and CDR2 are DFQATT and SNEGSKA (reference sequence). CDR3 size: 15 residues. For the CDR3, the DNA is TGCAGTGCTAGCAGGGGACAGGGCTCAACCTACGAGCAGTACTTC. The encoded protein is CSASRGQGSTYEQYF.

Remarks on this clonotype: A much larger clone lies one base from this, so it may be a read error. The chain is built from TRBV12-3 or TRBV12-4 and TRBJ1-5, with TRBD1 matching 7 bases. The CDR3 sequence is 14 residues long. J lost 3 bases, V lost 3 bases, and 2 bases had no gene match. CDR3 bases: TGTGCCAGCAGTTTGGGACAGTTCAATCAGCCCCAGCATTTT. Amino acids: CASSLGQFNQPQHF.

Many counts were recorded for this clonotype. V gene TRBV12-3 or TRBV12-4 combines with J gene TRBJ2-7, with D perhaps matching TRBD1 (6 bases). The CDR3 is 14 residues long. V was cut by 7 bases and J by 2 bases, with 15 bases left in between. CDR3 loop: CASTRDTSPYEQYF. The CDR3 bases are TGTGCCAGCACCAGGGACACCAGTCCCTACGAGCAGTACTTC.

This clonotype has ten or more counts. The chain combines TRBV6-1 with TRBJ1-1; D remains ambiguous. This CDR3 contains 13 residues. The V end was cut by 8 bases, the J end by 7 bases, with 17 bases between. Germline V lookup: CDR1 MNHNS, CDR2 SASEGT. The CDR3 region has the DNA TGTGCCAGCGAAAGGGCCGTTGGCTTTGAAGCTTTCTTT. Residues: CASERAVGFEAFF.

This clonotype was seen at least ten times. The CDR3 here is CASSFFGNSYEQYF. In nucleotides, the CDR3 is TGCGCCAGCAGCTTTTTCGGGAATTCCTACGAGCAGTACTTC. The genes are TRBV5-1 and TRBJ2-7, with TRBD2 as a possible D gene (5 bases). Germline assignment: CDR1 SGHRS and CDR2 YFSETQ. Trimming cost V 2 bases and J 1 base, with 10 bases left between them. This CDR3 region has 14 residues.

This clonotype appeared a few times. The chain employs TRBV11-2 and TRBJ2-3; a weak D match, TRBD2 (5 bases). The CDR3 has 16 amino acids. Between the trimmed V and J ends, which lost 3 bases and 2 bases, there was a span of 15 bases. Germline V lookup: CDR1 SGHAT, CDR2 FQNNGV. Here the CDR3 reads CASSFGLNSLTDTQYF. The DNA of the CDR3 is TGTGCCAGCAGCTTCGGACTCAACTCCCTCACAGATACGCAGTATTTT. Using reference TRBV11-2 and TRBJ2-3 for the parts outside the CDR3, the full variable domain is EAGVAQSPRYKIIEKRQSVAFWCNPISGHATLYWYQQILGQGPKLLIQFQNNGVVDDSQLPKDRFSAERLKGVDSTLKIQPAKLEDSAVYLCASSFGLNSLTDTQYFGPGTRLTVL.

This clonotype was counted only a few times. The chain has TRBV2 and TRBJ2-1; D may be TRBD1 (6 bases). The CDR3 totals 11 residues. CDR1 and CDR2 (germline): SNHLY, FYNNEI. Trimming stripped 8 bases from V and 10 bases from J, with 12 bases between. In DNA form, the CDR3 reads TGTGCCAGCGAAACTAGGGGGGAGCAGTTCTTC. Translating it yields CASETRGEQFF.